This paragraph reports one TCR beta chain. The record originates from a study of Ad26.COV2.S vaccination and SARS-CoV-2 variants. Produced via immunoSEQ multiplex PCR; TCRdb's table is partial and in-frame only. The data contain about 400,000 clones, roughly 90% of them singletons. Treatment given: over 15 received Ad26.COV2.S at low or high dose, single or two shots; several received placebo; per-sample allocation not given. The samples were gathered on day 63 after the first injection of vaccine or placebo. What was given as vaccine was an Ad26 vector encoding Wuhan-strain SARS-CoV-2 spike. The CDR3 contains 16 residues. Germline V gene sequence: CDR1 SGHTA, CDR2 FQGNSA. Trimming cost V 3 bases and J 0 bases, with 13 bases left between them.

This chain joins TRBV7-2 and TRBJ2-3; D not resolved. The receptor comes from a person between 18 and 59 years old who received the Ad26.COV2.S COVID-19 vaccine or a placebo. This specimen consisted of peripheral blood, obtained in a trial of Ad26.COV2.S vaccine versus placebo. CDR3 sequence: CASSLGWRPSTDTQYF. The DNA for the CDR3 is TGTGCCAGCAGCTTGGGTTGGCGGCCTAGCACAGATACGCAGTATTTT.